One and the same sample provided the 21 T cell receptor beta chains below, sequenced in a study of cytomegalovirus exposure and HLA in healthy donors. Assay used: immunoSEQ multiplex PCR; TCRdb lists only in-frame clones, some missing. The sample holds some 250,000 clones, roughly 90% seen once. The specimen was PBMCs. The receptors shown here come from a woman between 18 and 29 years old in good health and CMV-seronegative.

In DNA form, the CDR3 reads TGCGCCAGTGAAACGGGTTCCTCTGGGGCCAACGTCCTGACTTTC. This translates into CASETGSSGANVLTF. The genes are TRBV5-1 and TRBJ2-6, with D uncertain. Looked up from germline, CDR1 is SGHRS and CDR2 is YFSETQ. V was pared by 8 bases and J by 0 bases, with 12 bases between. The CDR3 runs to 15 residues.

The chain employs TRBV2 and TRBJ2-3; 8 bases line up with TRBD2. CDR1 is SNHLY, CDR2 FYNNEI, per germline. This CDR3 has 14 residues. The V and J ends lost 8 bases and 2 bases, in that order; junction bases with no gene match: 6. CDR3 amino acids: CASGSGGATDTQYF. CDR3 sequence (DNA): TGTGCCAGCGGGAGCGGGGGAGCCACAGATACGCAGTATTTT.

The chain links TRBV19 to TRBJ1-1; TRBD1 agrees at 10 bases. The CDR3 covers 17 residues. The junction had 11 bases not matched to a gene; V was cut back by 3 bases and J by 4 bases. Germline CDR1 and CDR2: LNHDA and SQIVND (reference sequence). CDR3 amino acids: CASSIIAGQGFSTEAFF. CDR3 bases: TGTGCCAGTAGTATTATAGCGGGACAGGGGTTTTCCACTGAAGCTTTCTTT. The full variable domain, its missing parts supplied by reference TRBV19 and TRBJ1-1, is DGGITQSPKYLFRKEGQNVTLSCEQNLNHDAMYWYRQDPGQGLRLIYYSQIVNDFQKGDIAEGYSVSREKKESFPLTVTSAQKNPTAFYLCASSIIAGQGFSTEAFFGQGTRLTVV.

In DNA, the CDR3 is TGTGCCAGCACCCCGGACAGGTCCGGTTTGATGGCTTTCTTT. The encoded protein is CASTPDRSGLMAFF. V usage is TRBV6-5 and J usage is TRBJ1-1; TRBD1 matches 7 bases. The germline V gene has CDR1 MNHEY and CDR2 SVGAGI. This CDR3 has 14 residues. The junction had 16 bases not matched to a gene; V was cut back by 7 bases and J by 11 bases.

The rearrangement joins TRBV28 to TRBJ1-2; no reliable D call. V shed 3 bases and J shed 2 bases, with 10 bases lying between them. Germline values: CDR1 MDHEN, CDR2 SYDVKM. The CDR3 extends over 14 amino acids. In DNA, the CDR3 is TGTGCCAGCAGTTTTGTGGCGGGCAACTATGGCTACACCTTC. Translation gives CASSFVAGNYGYTF.

The chain has TRBV28 and TRBJ2-7; 10 bases are shared with TRBD2. The J segment lost 2 bases and the V segment lost 7 bases, leaving 8 bases of the junction unmatched. The CDR3 is 15 residues long. CDR1 and CDR2 (germline): MDHEN, SYDVKM. This CDR3 reads CASTRGLAVTYEQYF. As DNA, the CDR3 is TGTGCCAGCACCCGCGGACTAGCGGTGACCTACGAGCAGTACTTC.

This sequence joins TRBV6-6 and TRBJ1-6; 7 positions match TRBD1. The CDR3 is 14 amino acids. Unmatched junction bases numbered 6, after V lost 6 bases and J lost 7 bases. Germline V lookup: CDR1 MNHNY, CDR2 SVGAGI (reference sequence). In DNA form, the CDR3 reads TGTGCCAGCAGACTGACAGGGTTAAATTCACCCCTCCACTTT. This gives the protein CASRLTGLNSPLHF.

The chain employs TRBV7-9 and TRBJ1-1, with D perhaps matching TRBD1 (5 bases). The V gene lost 5 bases and the J gene lost 3 bases, with 13 bases spanning the gap. There are 14 residues in the CDR3. CDR1 is SEHNR, CDR2 FQNEAQ, per germline (reference sequence). Written as DNA, the CDR3 is TGTGCCAGCAGCCACCGGGACTTACACACTGAAGCTTTCTTT. Residues: CASSHRDLHTEAFF. The variable domain in full, with the rest retrieved from reference TRBV7-9 and TRBJ1-1, is DTGVSQNPRHKITKRGQNVTFRCDPISEHNRLYWYRQTLGQGPEFLTYFQNEAQLEKSRLLSDRFSAERPKGSFSTLEIQRTEQGDSAMYLCASSHRDLHTEAFFGQGTRLTVV.

Concerning this clone: Other DNA sequences within the sample encode an identical CDR3. The chain couples TRBV4-1 to TRBJ1-1; D not resolved. CDR1 MGHRA and CDR2 YSYEKL come from the germline V gene. V lost 3 bases, J lost 1 base, and 6 bases lay in between. This CDR3 region has 13 residues. The DNA of the CDR3 is TGCGCCAGCAGCCACCGGGGGAACACTGAAGCTTTCTTT. It encodes CASSHRGNTEAFF.

The rearrangement links TRBV5-4 to TRBJ2-7, with D perhaps matching TRBD2 (7 bases). V shed 3 bases and J shed 0 bases, with 13 bases lying between them. From germline, CDR1 is SGHNT and CDR2 YYREEE (reference sequence). The CDR3 is made up of 15 amino acids. CDR3 DNA sequence: TGTGCCAGCAGCTCGAGGGGGGGGTCCTCCTACGAGCAGTACTTC. Amino acid sequence: CASSSRGGSSYEQYF.

The rearrangement links TRBV2 to TRBJ1-6; perhaps TRBD1 as D (5 bases). The ends were cut back, 10 bases at V and 4 bases at J, with 17 bases in the middle. The length of the CDR3 is 15 residues. The germline V gene encodes CDR1 SNHLY and CDR2 FYNNEI. In DNA, the CDR3 is TGTGCCACCCAATCCAGGGACTTGTATAATTCACCCCTCCACTTT. As protein: CATQSRDLYNSPLHF. The full variable domain, rest sourced from reference TRBV2 and TRBJ1-6, is EPEVTQTPSHQVTQMGQEVILRCVPISNHLYFYWYRQILGQKVEFLVSFYNNEISEKSEIFDDQFSVERPDGSNFTLKIRSTKLEDSAMYFCATQSRDLYNSPLHFGNGTRLTVT.

The J gene is TRBJ1-1, the V gene TRBV12-5; D may be TRBD1 (5 bases). V lost 1 base and J lost 1, with 10 bases in between. This CDR3 comprises 15 residues. From germline, CDR1 is LGHNT and CDR2 FRNRAP. Here the CDR3 reads CASGLGAGQNTEAFF. The CDR3 region has the DNA TGTGCTAGTGGTTTGGGAGCAGGGCAGAACACTGAAGCTTTCTTT.

In nucleotides, the CDR3 is TGTGCTAGTGGTTTGGTATTGGCAGGGATACTCTACGAGCAGTACTTC. This codes for CASGLVLAGILYEQYF. The chain has TRBV12-5 and TRBJ2-7; weak D call: TRBD1 (5 bases). CDR3 length equals 16 residues. Germline V CDR1 and CDR2: LGHNT, FRNRAP. Trimming removed 0 bases at V and 3 bases at J, with 15 bases between. Combining the CDR3 with reference TRBV12-5 and TRBJ2-7 gives the whole variable domain DARVTQTPRHKVTEMGQEVTMRCQPILGHNTVFWYRQTMMQGLELLAYFRNRAPLDDSGMPKDRFSAEMPDATLATLKIQPSEPRDSAVYFCASGLVLAGILYEQYFGPGTRLTVT.

The J gene is TRBJ1-1, the V gene TRBV4-1; 11 nucleotides match TRBD1. The CDR3 is 13 amino acids. V dropped 5 bases and J dropped 5; count of bases not matched to a gene: 1. Germline loops: CDR1 MGHRA, CDR2 YSYEKL. CDR3 in amino acids: CASSGQGATEAFF. In nucleotides, the CDR3 is TGCGCCAGCAGCGGACAGGGGGCGACTGAAGCTTTCTTT.

The sample holds one count of this clone. The chain combines TRBV10-1 with TRBJ1-1; 8 bases match TRBD1. In germline, CDR1 is WNHNN, CDR2 SYGVQD (reference sequence). The CDR3 is made up of 15 amino acids. Trimming took 3 bases from V and 2 from J; bases not matched to a gene: 5. CDR3 bases: TGCGCCAGCAGTGACGAAGGACAGGGTAACACTGAAGCTTTCTTT. This translates into CASSDEGQGNTEAFF.

The rearrangement links TRBV6-6 to TRBJ1-6, with D unresolved. Trimming stripped 7 bases from V and 9 bases from J, with 16 bases between. Germline CDR1 and CDR2: MNHNY and SVGAGI (reference sequence). This CDR3 spans 14 amino acids. The CDR3 loop is CASTMETFGSPLHF. CDR3 nucleotides: TGTGCCAGCACGATGGAGACCTTTGGTTCACCCCTCCACTTT.

V usage is TRBV5-4 and J usage is TRBJ1-1; no firm D call. V shed 5 bases and J shed 0 bases, with 14 bases lying between them. Germline lookup yields CDR1 SGHNT and CDR2 YYREEE (reference sequence). The CDR3 runs to 15 residues. The CDR3 is CASSPTLPMNTEAFF. In DNA, the CDR3 is TGTGCCAGCAGTCCAACACTACCGATGAACACTGAAGCTTTCTTT.

This clone was picked up a small number of times. This chain links TRBV10-3 with TRBJ1-6; 11 bases map to TRBD1. Germline CDR1 is ENHRY and CDR2 is SYGVKD. The CDR3 consists of 15 residues. Trimming at V came to 7 bases and at J to 8 bases, leaving 7 bases not matched to a gene. CDR3 region: CAIKVDRGLDSPLHF. The CDR3 nucleotides are TGTGCCATCAAGGTGGACAGGGGGCTCGATTCACCCCTCCACTTT.

The V and J genes are TRBV5-1 and TRBJ1-1; weak D call: TRBD1 (5 bases). CDR1 and CDR2 (germline): SGHRS, YFSETQ. V gave up 2 bases and J gave up 1 base, with 9 bases separating them. The CDR3 has 14 residues. As DNA, the CDR3 is TGCGCCAGCAGCTTACAAACAGGGAACACTGAAGCTTTCTTT. It is translated as CASSLQTGNTEAFF.

The chain has TRBV5-6 and TRBJ2-5; D is unresolved. The V and J ends lost 1 base and 0 bases respectively, with 4 bases between them. CDR3 length: 13 residues. Germline assignment: CDR1 SGHDT and CDR2 YYEEEE. CDR3 sequence: CASSLIYQETQYF. In nucleotides, the CDR3 is TGTGCCAGCAGCTTGATCTACCAAGAGACCCAGTACTTC.

This rearrangement joins TRBV25-1 to TRBJ1-1, with TRBD1 matching 7 bases. Germline V gene data show CDR1 as MGHDK and CDR2 as SYGVNS. V lost 10 bases to trimming and J lost 4 bases; unmatched junction nucleotides: 6. CDR3 length: 12 amino acids. CDR3 sequence (DNA): TGTGCCACCACAGGGGTTGCCACTGAAGCTTTCTTT. Amino acid sequence: CATTGVATEAFF.